The clone carrying this TCR beta chain was seen a single time. Its specificity is unknown. This record belongs to a study of cytomegalovirus exposure and HLA in healthy donors. Turning to the study itself: Across about 400 genotyped donors, 81% landed in the Caucasian-associated ancestry cluster.

The study, taken as a whole, reports: When the data were analyzed later, several of the most significant clusters appeared to be linked to common viral pathogens. Listed as cytomegalovirus-associated were 170 or so TCR beta chains. Association with HLA alleles at 0.05 false discovery rate was found for 16,951 TCR beta sequences in a later analysis.

PCR employed 60 Vbeta and 13 Jbeta primers. Method: immunoSEQ multiplex PCR; TCRdb's copy keeps in-frame clones and lacks some. The sample includes about 160,000 clones, over 80% of them seen just once. Germline-derived CDR1 and CDR2 are SGHRS and YFSETQ. With 0 bases removed from V and 9 bases from J, the gap between germline ends came to 15 bases. This CDR3 comprises 15 residues. The sequencing sample was made of PBMCs. This TCR came from a human donor in good health. The chain joins TRBV5-1 to TRBJ1-4; a possible D gene is TRBD1 (5 bases). The chain's CDR3 is CASSLAAGLLKKLFF. Written as DNA, the CDR3 is TGCGCCAGCAGCTTGGCCGCAGGGTTGTTGAAAAAACTGTTTTTT.